The clone carrying this T cell receptor (beta chain) was recorded at least ten times. For the second PCR, which ran for about 7 to 11 cycles, a sample-barcoded 5' primer and a J-beta primer mix were used. Tagging of each cDNA molecule was performed by a template-switch adaptor with 12 random nucleotides. TCRdb reprocessed the 5' RACE reads via MiXCR and lists one record per CDR3 protein. Of 550,000 to 750,000 distinct CDR3 sequences in the sample, roughly 20% were seen once. These data come from a study of blood T cells in healthy people across ages. There were at least 5.5 micrograms of total RNA extracted from every sample. The V gene lost 5 bases and the J gene lost 8 bases, with 12 bases spanning the gap. The CDR3 is 12 amino acids.

Sequenced sample: blood. The TCR was taken from a man aged 65-85 years in good health. The chain links TRBV12-3 or TRBV12-4 to TRBJ1-1, with D unclear. The chain's CDR3 is CASSTQLAEAFF. Here the CDR3 DNA reads TGTGCCAGCAGTACCCAACTGGCAGAAGCTTTCTTT.